This T cell receptor beta chain was observed in a study of T cells in Graves' hyperthyroidism and ophthalmopathy. Background on the study: At initial diagnosis, before any treatment had begun, peripheral blood was obtained.

Study-level points and caveats: Separation of ophthalmopathy from stable hyperthyroidism was achieved by a 13 V-J model.

V gave up 10 bases and J gave up 6 bases, with 22 bases separating them. In germline, CDR1 is SNHLY, CDR2 FYNNEI. The CDR3 consists of 15 residues. Amplified regions were TCR beta CDR3 sequences from RNA transcripts. HTBI primers were employed in a first-round RT-PCR of the TCR CDR3. From the multiplex PCR reads, TCRdb called clonotypes with MiXCR, one entry per CDR3 protein. The sample lists about 200,000 distinct CDR3 sequences; 18% were seen once. Diagnoses were established using clinical symptoms, serum thyroxine and TRAb, thyroid ultrasound and orbital computed tomography. It was 8.5 to 10 ml of fresh peripheral blood that supplied the PBMCs. Turning to this clonotype: Its target is unknown.

The chain uses TRBV2 and TRBJ2-1, with D possibly being TRBD1 (6 bases). The sequence was collected from a man in his forties or fifties with Graves' hyperthyroidism. The sample taken for sequencing was blood. This CDR3 is CATSPGRGNRNEQFF. The DNA of the CDR3 is TGTGCCACCTCGCCGGGCAGGGGAAATCGCAATGAGCAGTTCTTC. The full variable domain, with the rest looked up from reference TRBV2 and TRBJ2-1, is EPEVTQTPSHQVTQMGQEVILRCVPISNHLYFYWYRQILGQKVEFLVSFYNNEISEKSEIFDDQFSVERPDGSNFTLKIRSTKLEDSAMYFCATSPGRGNRNEQFFGPGTRLTVL.